This TCR beta chain was sequenced for a study of T-cell memory formation after mild COVID-19. Whole-study context: TCR clusters showed largely donor specificity.

Germline V gene data show CDR1 as DFQATT and CDR2 as SNEGSKA (reference sequence). Trimming took off 6 bases at V and 0 bases at J, with 12 bases between the two ends. The CDR3 totals 14 residues. MiXCR, applied by TCRdb to the 5' RACE reads, yields one record per CDR3 protein. Among over 35,000 distinct CDR3 sequences, 8% to 10% were seen once, and the ten largest hold about 12%. This clonotype was counted a few times. This TCR derives from an adult woman who had mild COVID-19 (a few samples of this study predate the infection). Cell type and time point are not known. The chain joins TRBV20-1 to TRBJ2-1; D possibly corresponds to TRBD2 (6 bases). The specimen sequenced was PBMCs or a T cell subset sorted from them (not recorded which). The CDR3 DNA is TGCAGTGCCTGGGACTCCCACTCCTACAATGAGCAGTTCTTC. Translated, it gives CSAWDSHSYNEQFF.